Below are 20 T cell receptor beta chains sequenced from a single sample in a study of blood T cell repertoires in COVID-19. Sequenced by immunoSEQ multiplex PCR; TCRdb stores in-frame clones only, minus some. Among 300,000 to 400,000 clones, 85% were seen once, and the ten largest hold 1.5% to 2%. Material: PBMCs or T cells enriched from blood (not recorded which). These receptor sequences come from a woman aged 25 to 39 who had been exposed to COVID-19.

The chain employs TRBV7-2 and TRBJ1-5; 8 bases are shared with TRBD1. V lost 4 bases to trimming and J lost 5 bases; unmatched junction nucleotides: 4. CDR1 is SGHTA and CDR2 is FQGNSA in the germline V gene. This CDR3 has 14 residues. This CDR3 reads CASSYGQGYQPQHF. Here the CDR3 DNA reads TGTGCCAGCAGCTACGGACAGGGTTATCAGCCCCAGCATTTT.

The J gene is TRBJ1-4, the V gene TRBV2; maybe TRBD1 (6 bases). The CDR3 has 14 amino acids. V lost 5 bases and J lost 3, with 10 bases in between. Germline CDR1 SNHLY, CDR2 FYNNEI. The CDR3 is CASSIGQSNEKLFF. The CDR3 coding sequence is TGTGCCAGCAGTATTGGACAGTCTAATGAAAAACTGTTTTTT.

The chain is built from TRBV18 and TRBJ1-5, with 10 bases matching TRBD1. Germline V gives CDR1 KGHSH, CDR2 LQKENI. The CDR3 is 19 residues long. V was pared by 3 bases and J by 1 base, with 12 bases of the junction left unmatched. CDR3 region: CASSPSGTGVSWSNQPQHF. The CDR3 DNA reads TGTGCCAGCTCACCTTCCGGGACAGGGGTATCGTGGAGCAATCAGCCCCAGCATTTT.

This chain connects TRBV29-1 to TRBJ2-1, with TRBD2 identical over 10 bases. The germline CDR1 and CDR2 sequences are SQVTM and ANQGSEA. J gave up 10 bases and V 2 bases, and 14 bases lay outside the gene matches. The CDR3 sequence is 16 residues long. This CDR3 reads CSVEMELSGGAGEQFF. Here the CDR3 DNA reads TGCAGCGTTGAAATGGAGTTAAGCGGGGGGGCCGGAGAGCAGTTCTTC.

The J gene is TRBJ1-1, the V gene TRBV4-1, with TRBD1 matching 9 bases. CDR3 length equals 16 residues. The junction had 9 bases not matched to a gene; V was cut back by 3 bases and J by 4 bases. The germline V gene has CDR1 MGHRA and CDR2 YSYEKL. The CDR3 bases are TGCGCCAGCAGCCAGGGAACAGGGGGCGATCTCACTGAAGCTTTCTTT. Protein product: CASSQGTGGDLTEAFF.

This chain links TRBV7-2 with TRBJ2-3, with D unclear. CDR1 and CDR2 (germline): SGHTA, FQGNSA. This CDR3 comprises 13 residues. Trimming cost V 2 bases and J 4 bases, with 7 bases left between them. The CDR3 region is CASSLPLPDTQYF. CDR3 bases: TGTGCCAGCAGCTTACCGCTACCAGATACGCAGTATTTT.

This CDR3 reads CASSLGGQGSYEQYF. Here the CDR3 DNA reads TGTGCCAGCAGCTTAGGTGGGCAGGGTTCCTACGAGCAGTACTTC. J is TRBJ2-7 and V is TRBV7-9, with a tentative D call TRBD1 (5 bases). Germline V gene data show CDR1 as SEHNR and CDR2 as FQNEAQ (reference sequence). V was shortened by 1 base and J by 1 base, with 11 bases between the two germline ends. The CDR3 is 15 residues long.

V and J are TRBV30 and TRBJ2-2, with D maybe TRBD2 (5 bases). Trimming cost V 2 bases and J 5 bases, with 9 bases left between them. CDR1 is GTSNPN and CDR2 is SVGIG in the germline V gene (reference sequence). The CDR3 contains 13 residues. CDR3 in amino acids: CAWSPLETGELFF. DNA of the CDR3: TGTGCCTGGAGTCCACTAGAAACCGGGGAGCTGTTTTTT.

The rearrangement uses TRBV4-1 and TRBJ2-7; D ambiguous. V lost 0 bases to trimming and J lost 3 bases, with 9 bases between them. Germline loops: CDR1 MGHRA, CDR2 YSYEKL. This CDR3 is built from 14 residues. CDR3 nucleotides: TGCGCCAGCAGCCAAGATGGCGGCTTCTACGAGCAGTACTTC. Its protein product is CASSQDGGFYEQYF.

V and J are TRBV6-5 and TRBJ2-1; 9 nucleotides agree with TRBD1. This CDR3 is 15 amino acids long. Germline CDR1 and CDR2: MNHEY and SVGAGI. J gave up 6 bases and V 4 bases, and 7 bases lay outside the gene matches. The CDR3: CASSSGTGIGNEQFF. Written as DNA, the CDR3 is TGTGCCAGCAGTTCCGGGACAGGGATAGGCAATGAGCAGTTCTTC.

The chain combines TRBV3-1 (or the pseudogene TRBV3-2) with TRBJ2-5, with a weak D call TRBD2 (5 bases). CDR3 length: 14 residues. Germline CDR1 LGHDT, CDR2 YNNKEL (reference sequence). With 4 bases removed from V and 4 bases from J, the gap between germline ends came to 13 bases. CDR3 DNA sequence: TGTGCCAGCAGCCTCGGGGTTGGCGGAGAGACCCAGTACTTC. It encodes CASSLGVGGETQYF.

The rearrangement uses TRBV5-1 and TRBJ1-1, with 8 bases identical to TRBD1. Germline assignment: CDR1 SGHRS and CDR2 YFSETQ. With 2 bases clipped from V and 1 base from J, the junction kept 4 bases outside the gene matches. The CDR3 runs 15 residues. As DNA, the CDR3 is TGCGCCAGCAGCTTTCGACAGGGGAAGAACACTGAAGCTTTCTTT. Translation gives CASSFRQGKNTEAFF.

V and J are TRBV5-6 and TRBJ1-2, with D perhaps TRBD1 (6 bases). The germline CDR1 and CDR2 sequences are SGHDT and YYEEEE. The CDR3 totals 11 residues. V lost 6 bases, J lost 6 bases, and 9 bases lay in between. The CDR3 nucleotides read TGTGCCAGCAACAACAGGGATGGCTACACCTTC. It yields the protein CASNNRDGYTF. Drawing the rest from reference TRBV5-6 and TRBJ1-2, the complete variable domain is DAGVTQSPTHLIKTRGQQVTLRCSPKSGHDTVSWYQQALGQGPQFIFQYYEEEERQRGNFPDRFSGHQFPNYSSELNVNALLLGDSALYLCASNNRDGYTFGSGTRLTVV.

The chain links TRBV12-3 or TRBV12-4 to TRBJ1-6; D unclear. The CDR3 consists of 13 residues. V was cut by 1 base and J by 8 bases, with 6 bases left in between. The CDR3 sequence: CASSLGRYSPLHF. The CDR3 bases are TGTGCCAGCAGTTTAGGCAGATATTCACCCCTCCACTTT.

Here the CDR3 reads CASSLAGPFYNEQFF. The CDR3 DNA is TGTGCCAGCAGTTTAGCGGGCCCCTTCTACAATGAGCAGTTCTTC. This chain links TRBV28 with TRBJ2-1; D might be TRBD2 (5 bases). Germline values: CDR1 MDHEN, CDR2 SYDVKM. The CDR3 is made up of 15 amino acids. V dropped 2 bases and J dropped 3 bases, with 11 bases sitting between them.

This chain joins TRBV18 and TRBJ1-5, with 7 bases identical to TRBD1. The V gene's germline CDR1 is KGHSH and CDR2 LQKENI. V was clipped by 2 bases and J by 3 bases; unmatched bases: 4. The CDR3 contains 15 residues. The CDR3 loop reads CASSPETGNNQPQHF. The CDR3 DNA reads TGTGCCAGCTCACCAGAGACAGGGAACAATCAGCCCCAGCATTTT.

The chain has TRBV27 and TRBJ2-7; D may be TRBD2 (5 bases). Per germline, CDR1 MNHEY and CDR2 SMNVEV (reference sequence). CDR3 length equals 12 residues. V was shortened by 7 bases and J by 11 bases, with 18 bases between the two germline ends. The CDR3 region has the DNA TGTGCCAGCACACTGAGGGCCATTGCAAAGTACTTC. As protein: CASTLRAIAKYF.

V gene TRBV11-3 combines with J gene TRBJ2-3; 9 bases are a match to TRBD2. This CDR3 comprises 19 residues. J lost 7 bases, V lost 4 bases, and 21 bases had no gene match. Germline V gene data show CDR1 as SGHNT and CDR2 as YENEEA. The CDR3 is CASSSQGGSLAGVLNTQYF. CDR3 coding DNA: TGTGCCAGCAGCTCCCAGGGAGGGAGCTTAGCGGGGGTCCTTAATACGCAGTATTTT. Variable domain in full (rest from reference TRBV11-3 and TRBJ2-3): EAGVVQSPRYKIIEKKQPVAFWCNPISGHNTLYWYLQNLGQGPELLIRYENEEAVDDSQLPKDRFSAERLKGVDSTLKIQPAELGDSAVYLCASSSQGGSLAGVLNTQYFGPGTRLTVL.

The gene calls are TRBV7-2 and TRBJ1-2, with no clear D. The CDR3 has 14 amino acids. Germline CDR1 is SGHTA and CDR2 is FQGNSA. The V and J ends lost 0 bases and 2 bases respectively, with 7 bases between them. CDR3 protein: CASSLARANYGYTF. The CDR3 DNA reads TGTGCCAGCAGCTTAGCGAGAGCAAACTATGGCTACACCTTC.

The rearrangement joins TRBV7-8 to TRBJ1-2, with D uncertain. V lost 2 bases, J lost 2 bases, and 9 bases lay in between. Per germline, CDR1 SGHVS and CDR2 FQNEAQ. There are 14 residues in the CDR3. In nucleotides, the CDR3 is TGTGCCAGCAGCTTAAGTCTGCAGAACTATGGCTACACCTTC. This gives the protein CASSLSLQNYGYTF.